The 27 T cell receptor beta chains below all came from one sample that was sequenced in a study of T cells in Graves' hyperthyroidism and ophthalmopathy. From RNA transcripts, TCR beta CDR3 regions were amplified. In the first-round RT-PCR of the TCR CDR3, the HTBI primer set was used. TCRdb re-analysed the multiplex PCR reads in MiXCR, keeping a single row per CDR3 protein. The table lists hundreds of thousands of distinct CDR3 sequences, around 14% of them singletons. Input material: blood. The receptors were sampled from a woman in her 30s with Graves' hyperthyroidism that later progressed to Graves' ophthalmopathy.

A few counts support this clonotype. The genes are TRBV5-5 and TRBJ2-1; D possibly corresponds to TRBD1 (6 bases). Trimming pared 1 base from V and 9 bases from J, leaving 11 bases between. The CDR3 has 13 residues. CDR1 and CDR2 from the germline V gene are SGHKS and YYEKEE (reference sequence). CDR3 coding DNA: TGTGCCAGCAGCTTGTCAGGGGCCGGTGAGCAGTTCTTC. As protein: CASSLSGAGEQFF.

This clonotype came up many times. The genes are TRBV30 and TRBJ1-1, with D unresolved. The V end was cut by 2 bases, the J end by 5 bases, with 9 bases between. In germline, CDR1 is GTSNPN, CDR2 SVGIG (reference sequence). The CDR3 length is 12 residues. The CDR3 DNA follows: TGTGCCTGGAGTTATGGCTGGACTGAAGCTTTCTTT. This sequence encodes CAWSYGWTEAFF.

In regard to this clonotype: A junction end diverges from the germline sequence, so it may reflect a read error. The genes are TRBV6-1 and TRBJ2-5, with D perhaps TRBD1 (6 bases). Looked up from germline, CDR1 is MNHNS and CDR2 is SASEGT. The CDR3 loop spans 11 amino acids. CDR3 DNA sequence: TGTGCCAGCCTCAACGGGGACATTTCGCACTTC. This codes for CASLNGDISHF.

On this clonotype itself: This may come from a read error, since a much larger clone is one base off. This chain joins TRBV29-1 and TRBJ2-2, with 10 bases matching TRBD2. CDR1 and CDR2 from the germline V gene are SQVTM and ANQGSEA. The CDR3 is 15 amino acids. CDR3 in DNA: TGCAGCACTCTCTCCGGGACTAGCGACGCCGGGGAGCCGTTTTTT. This gives the protein CSTLSGTSDAGEPFF.

The rearrangement joins TRBV5-6 to TRBJ2-7; 11 nucleotides line up with TRBD1. Germline V gene lookup returns CDR1 SGHDT and CDR2 YYEEEE. CDR3 length equals 14 residues. V shed 0 bases and J 6 bases; nucleotides not matched to a gene: 2. The CDR3 DNA is TGTGCCAGCAGCTTGGGGGACAGGGGGTGCGAGCAGTACTTC. Translated: CASSLGDRGCEQYF.

The V call is TRBV18, the J call TRBJ1-2; 7 nucleotides agree with TRBD1. V lost 3 bases, J lost 4 bases, and 11 bases stayed unmatched. The CDR3 has 16 residues. Germline loops: CDR1 KGHSH, CDR2 LQKENI. DNA of the CDR3: TGTGCCAGCTCACCCGTCTTCGGGCAGGGGGGCTATGGCTACACCTTC. Translation: CASSPVFGQGGYGYTF.

This clonotype was seen a handful of times. The chain uses TRBV4-3 and TRBJ1-3; 9 bases are a match to TRBD1. CDR3 length: 16 amino acids. V lost 1 base and J lost 2; bases outside the gene matches: 3. CDR1 and CDR2 from the germline V gene are LGHNA and YSLEER. CDR3 nucleotides: TGCGCCAGCAGCCAAGCCGGGACAGGGCCTGGAAACACCATATATTTT. Residues: CASSQAGTGPGNTIYF.

This clonotype was seen repeatedly, ten times or more. The V and J genes are TRBV29-1 and TRBJ2-5, with 10 nucleotides matching TRBD1. Trimming at V came to 4 bases and at J to 9 bases, leaving 11 bases not matched to a gene. This CDR3 has 14 amino acids. Germline V lookup: CDR1 SQVTM, CDR2 ANQGSEA. CDR3 sequence (DNA): TGCAGCGTTGGAGGGGACAGGGGACTAGGAGCCCAGTACTTC. The encoded protein is CSVGGDRGLGAQYF.

A few counts support this clonotype. The genes are TRBV7-9 and TRBJ2-7; 9 bases are a match to TRBD2. V trimming: 0 bases; J trimming: 6 bases; junction bases outside the gene matches: 6. This CDR3 region has 15 residues. Germline V gene lookup returns CDR1 SEHNR and CDR2 FQNEAQ (reference sequence). The CDR3 protein is CASSLADSGSSEQYF. The CDR3 DNA follows: TGTGCCAGCAGCTTAGCCGATAGCGGGAGCAGCGAGCAGTACTTC.

V usage is TRBV5-5 and J usage is TRBJ2-7; weak D call: TRBD1 (5 bases). The ends were cut back, 2 bases at V and 0 bases at J, with 9 bases in the middle. Germline CDR1 and CDR2: SGHKS and YYEKEE (reference sequence). This CDR3 has 14 residues. The CDR3 loop is CASSFTGASYEQYF. The CDR3 DNA reads TGTGCCAGCAGCTTCACAGGCGCCTCCTACGAGCAGTACTTC.

The chain employs TRBV7-9 and TRBJ2-7; D might be TRBD1 (5 bases). V was cut by 2 bases and J by 3 bases, with 17 bases left in between. This CDR3 is 16 amino acids long. The germline CDR1 and CDR2 sequences are SEHNR and FQNEAQ (reference sequence). The CDR3 loop reads CASSLIKYRPHYEQYF. The CDR3 nucleotides are TGTGCCAGCAGCTTAATAAAGTACAGGCCGCACTACGAGCAGTACTTC.

At least ten counts were recorded for this clonotype. CDR3 nucleotides: TGTGCCATCAGTGAACCGGGACAGTCCTACGAGCAGTACTTC. The encoded protein is CAISEPGQSYEQYF. The rearrangement uses TRBV10-3 and TRBJ2-7; TRBD1 aligns across 7 bases. This CDR3 region has 14 residues. V lost 3 bases to trimming and J lost 1 base; unmatched junction nucleotides: 3. The germline V gene encodes CDR1 ENHRY and CDR2 SYGVKD.

This clonotype was counted ten times or more. V gene TRBV20-1 combines with J gene TRBJ2-3; D remains unclear. V lost 3 bases and J 2 bases, leaving 24 bases between the germline ends. The CDR3 sequence is 18 residues long. CDR1 DFQATT and CDR2 SNEGSKA come from the germline V gene (reference sequence). The CDR3 region has the DNA TGCAGTGCTAGTGCCTACTTGGGGTACGCGTCTATCACAGATACGCAGTATTTT. This translates into CSASAYLGYASITDTQYF.

This clonotype was seen only a few times. The J gene is TRBJ2-7, the V gene TRBV6-1; D is possibly TRBD2 (6 bases). Trimming took off 5 bases at V and 7 bases at J, with 15 bases between the two ends. Germline CDR1 MNHNS, CDR2 SASEGT. The CDR3 extends over 13 amino acids. CDR3 loop: CASSSAGAGEQYF. CDR3 DNA sequence: TGTGCCAGCAGTTCGGCCGGGGCGGGGGAGCAGTACTTC.

The sample holds many counts of this clonotype. This chain uses TRBV10-3 with TRBJ2-1, with 7 bases lining up with TRBD2. With 4 bases clipped from V and 4 bases from J, the junction kept 4 bases outside the gene matches. CDR1 and CDR2 (germline): ENHRY, SYGVKD. The CDR3 is 14 residues long. The CDR3 nucleotides read TGTGCCATCAGTGGAGCGGGAACGTACAATGAGCAGTTCTTC. It is translated as CAISGAGTYNEQFF.

The table lists this clonotype with many counts. V usage is TRBV5-8 and J usage is TRBJ2-7; TRBD1 is a possible D gene (6 bases). CDR3 length: 14 residues. Germline lookup yields CDR1 SGHTS and CDR2 YDEGEE. Trimming took off 4 bases at V and 3 bases at J, with 14 bases between the two ends. For the CDR3, the DNA is TGTGCCAGCAGCCCAGGACAGAGAGTCTACGAGCAGTACTTC. Its protein is CASSPGQRVYEQYF.

The chain uses TRBV6-5 and TRBJ2-2; D is unclear. Germline V gene data show CDR1 as MNHEY and CDR2 as SVGAGI. This CDR3 has 14 residues. The V and J ends lost 0 bases and 5 bases respectively, with 7 bases between them. This chain's CDR3 is CASSYSVQTGELFF. CDR3 in DNA: TGTGCCAGCAGTTACTCGGTGCAGACCGGGGAGCTGTTTTTT.

This chain links TRBV12-3 or TRBV12-4 with TRBJ1-2; possibly TRBD1 for D (5 bases). Trimming cost V 6 bases and J 7 bases, with 18 bases left between them. The CDR3 extends over 14 amino acids. The CDR3 bases are TGTGCCAGCAGGGGGCTTCGGGTCTCAGGTGGCTACACCTTC. Its protein product is CASRGLRVSGGYTF.

The gene calls are TRBV6-2 or TRBV6-3 and TRBJ1-2; no definite D call. The germline V gene has CDR1 MNHEY and CDR2 SVGEGT. Trimming removed 0 bases from V and 4 bases from J, with 9 bases in between. There are 14 residues in the CDR3. CDR3 protein: CASSYSDGFYGYTF. The CDR3 region has the DNA TGTGCCAGCAGTTACTCTGACGGGTTCTATGGCTACACCTTC.

This sequence joins TRBV24-1 and TRBJ2-2; D possibly corresponds to TRBD2 (5 bases). Per germline, CDR1 KGHDR and CDR2 SFDVKD. The CDR3 is 15 residues long. V shed 3 bases and J shed 6 bases, with 13 bases lying between them. The DNA for the CDR3 is TGTGCCACCAGTGATGGGGAGCGGCGCTCCGGGGAGCTGTTTTTT. Amino acids: CATSDGERRSGELFF.

This clonotype has a handful of counts. This chain connects TRBV28 to TRBJ1-1, with TRBD1 as a possible D gene (5 bases). Trimming stripped 8 bases from V and 6 bases from J, with 13 bases between. The CDR3 contains 12 residues. Germline CDR1 is MDHEN and CDR2 is SYDVKM. Here the CDR3 reads CASGGGEPEAFF. In DNA form, the CDR3 reads TGTGCCAGCGGGGGGGGGGAACCTGAAGCTTTCTTT.

This chain connects TRBV12-3 or TRBV12-4 to TRBJ2-5; maybe TRBD2 (6 bases). This CDR3 spans 14 amino acids. V lost 5 bases to trimming and J lost 7 bases, with 17 bases between them. Here the CDR3 DNA reads TGTGCCAGCAGTGGGACTTCCCCTAAAGTGACCCAGTACTTC. It is translated as CASSGTSPKVTQYF.

This clonotype was detected ten times or more. The V gene is TRBV11-2, the J gene TRBJ2-3; no firm D call. The germline V and J ends were trimmed by 0 bases and 7 bases, with 8 bases remaining between them. The CDR3 length is 13 residues. From germline, CDR1 is SGHAT and CDR2 FQNNGV. CDR3 nucleotide sequence: TGTGCCAGCAGCTTAGATAGGGAAAATACGCAGTATTTT. Its protein product is CASSLDRENTQYF.

The sample holds many counts of this clonotype. V usage is TRBV2 and J usage is TRBJ1-4; 9 bases align to TRBD1. V gave up 8 bases and J gave up 5 bases; unmatched junction bases: 6. The CDR3 is 14 residues long. CDR1 is SNHLY, CDR2 FYNNEI, per germline. The CDR3 nucleotides read TGTGCCAGCGGCTCCGGGACAGGGAATGAAAAACTGTTTTTT. It encodes CASGSGTGNEKLFF.

Comment on this clonotype: This clone may be a read error of a much larger clone one base away. The chain couples TRBV19 to TRBJ2-1, with TRBD2 matching over 14 bases. This CDR3 has 17 residues. The ends lost 4 bases at V and 6 bases at J; junction bases unmatched: 8. The germline V gene has CDR1 LNHDA and CDR2 SQIVND (reference sequence). CDR3 in amino acids: CASSRLAGGLACNEQFF. CDR3 bases: TGTGCCAGTAGTAGACTAGCGGGAGGGCTAGCGTGCAATGAGCAGTTCTTC.

The chain links TRBV19 to TRBJ1-4; a possible D gene is TRBD1 (6 bases). The germline V gene encodes CDR1 LNHDA and CDR2 SQIVND (reference sequence). CDR3 length: 16 amino acids. Trimming took off 5 bases at V and 0 bases at J, with 13 bases between the two ends. CDR3 sequence (DNA): TGTGCCAGTAGTCGGGGGCCCTGGGCAACTAATGAAAAACTGTTTTTT. This encodes CASSRGPWATNEKLFF.

This clonotype was detected only a few times. The chain carries TRBV6-1 and TRBJ1-2; 8 nucleotides agree with TRBD1. The CDR3 is 14 amino acids. V was clipped by 9 bases and J by 0 bases; unmatched bases: 6. Germline V CDR1 and CDR2: MNHNS, SASEGT. The CDR3 DNA reads TGTGCCAGTCAATGGGACAGGTCTAACTATGGCTACACCTTC. It yields the protein CASQWDRSNYGYTF.